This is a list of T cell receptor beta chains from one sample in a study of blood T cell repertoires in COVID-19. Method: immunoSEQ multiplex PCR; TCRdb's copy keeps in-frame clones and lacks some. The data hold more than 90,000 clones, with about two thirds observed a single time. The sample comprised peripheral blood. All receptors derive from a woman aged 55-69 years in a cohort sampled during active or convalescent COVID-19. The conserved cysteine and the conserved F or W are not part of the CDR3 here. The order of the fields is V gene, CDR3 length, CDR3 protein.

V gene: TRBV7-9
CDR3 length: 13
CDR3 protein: ASSSEHDRGGEAF

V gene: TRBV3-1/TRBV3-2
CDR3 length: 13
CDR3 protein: ASSQRQGGNQPQH

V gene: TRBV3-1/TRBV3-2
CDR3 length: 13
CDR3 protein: ASSPHGTGNNEQF

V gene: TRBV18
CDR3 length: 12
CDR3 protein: ASSQHPGNTEAF

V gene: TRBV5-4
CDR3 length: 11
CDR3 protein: ASSSSGSYEQY

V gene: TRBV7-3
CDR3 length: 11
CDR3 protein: ASSLTRFNEQF

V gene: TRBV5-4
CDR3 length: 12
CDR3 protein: ASSQPLAQETQY

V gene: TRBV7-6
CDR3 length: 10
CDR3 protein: ANVRTAYGYT

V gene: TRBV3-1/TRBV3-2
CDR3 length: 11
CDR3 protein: ASSRTGSAEQY

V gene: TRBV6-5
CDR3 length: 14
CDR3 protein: ASSWTGLENTGELF

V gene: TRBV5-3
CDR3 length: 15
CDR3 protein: ARSLGRGGDGNQPQH

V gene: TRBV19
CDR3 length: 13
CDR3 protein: ASSTEDRGPRPQH

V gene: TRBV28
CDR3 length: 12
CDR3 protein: ASSSTGGSEKLF

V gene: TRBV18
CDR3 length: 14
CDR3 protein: ASSLDGTGGNSPLH

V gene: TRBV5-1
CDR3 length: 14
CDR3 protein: ASSLARDRSTDTQY

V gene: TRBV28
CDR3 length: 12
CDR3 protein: ASRGGESNQPQH

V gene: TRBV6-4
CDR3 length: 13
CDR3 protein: ASSDDGGAPDTQY

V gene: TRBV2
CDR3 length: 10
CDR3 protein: ASSAGGYEQY

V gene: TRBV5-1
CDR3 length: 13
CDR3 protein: ASSLGEGGANVLT

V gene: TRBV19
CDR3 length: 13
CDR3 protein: ASSPTGLGRETQY

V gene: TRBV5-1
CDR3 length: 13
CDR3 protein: ASSPGQGSGETQY

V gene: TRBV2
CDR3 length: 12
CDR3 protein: ASRRTGEVQPQH

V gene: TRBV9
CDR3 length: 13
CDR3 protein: ASSVVPGVYSPLH

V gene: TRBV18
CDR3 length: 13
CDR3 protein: ASSFWTGGPTEAF

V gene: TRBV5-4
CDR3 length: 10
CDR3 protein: ASSSESGAQY

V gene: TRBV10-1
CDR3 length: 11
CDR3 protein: ASSAGGGQWQY

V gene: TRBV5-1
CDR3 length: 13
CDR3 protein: ASSFNRGTKNIQY

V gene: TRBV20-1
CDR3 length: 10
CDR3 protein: SATETNYEQY

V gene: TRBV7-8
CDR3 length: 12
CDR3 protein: ASSPLVSSYEQY

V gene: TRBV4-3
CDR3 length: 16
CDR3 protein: ASSRGTIEASSYNEQF

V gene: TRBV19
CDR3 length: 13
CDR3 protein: ASSMQARMNTEAF

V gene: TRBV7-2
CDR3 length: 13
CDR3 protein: ASSLNGGTNEKLF

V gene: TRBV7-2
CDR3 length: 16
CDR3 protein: ASSLRMGGVPVRETQY

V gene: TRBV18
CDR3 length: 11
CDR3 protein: ASSPGDRLIQF

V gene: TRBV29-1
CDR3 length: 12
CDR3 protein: SVLTGGGNQPQH

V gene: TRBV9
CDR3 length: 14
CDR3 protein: ASSVAERGGGETQY

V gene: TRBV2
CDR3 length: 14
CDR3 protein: ASSEAGARSGNTIY

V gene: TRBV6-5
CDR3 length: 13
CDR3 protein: ASSLGTGVYNEQF

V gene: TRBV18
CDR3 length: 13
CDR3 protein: ASSWTSGETYEQY

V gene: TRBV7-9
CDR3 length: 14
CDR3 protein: ASSLAPQGYGNTIY

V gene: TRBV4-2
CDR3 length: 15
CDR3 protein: ASSQGDRASGNYGYT

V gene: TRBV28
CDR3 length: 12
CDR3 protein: ASSSSVQGQKLF

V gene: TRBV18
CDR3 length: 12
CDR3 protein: ASSRGQVSYEQY

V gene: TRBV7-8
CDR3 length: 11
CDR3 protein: ASSLDSLGGKY

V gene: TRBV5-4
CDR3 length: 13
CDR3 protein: ASSHSGVGANEQY

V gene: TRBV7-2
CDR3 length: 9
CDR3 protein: ASSHGVTQY

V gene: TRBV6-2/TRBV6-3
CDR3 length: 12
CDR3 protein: ASSYRQVSGGYT

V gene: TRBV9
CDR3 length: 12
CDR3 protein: ASSVSGGTYEQY

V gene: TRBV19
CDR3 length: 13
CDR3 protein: ASTLNRDFTGELF

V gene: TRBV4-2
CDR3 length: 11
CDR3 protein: ASSQTGNTEAF

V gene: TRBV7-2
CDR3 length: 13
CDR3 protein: ASSLDGGEGYGYT

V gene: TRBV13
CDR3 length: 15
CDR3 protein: ASSARLAGATADTQY

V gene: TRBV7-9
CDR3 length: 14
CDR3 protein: ASSLWTGVDNSPLH